The 32 T cell receptor beta chains reported below all come from one sample, sequenced in a study of blood T cell repertoires in COVID-19. Method: immunoSEQ multiplex PCR; TCRdb's copy keeps in-frame clones and lacks some. The table has fewer than 200,000 clones, around 78% seen once. The material sequenced was PBMCs or T cells enriched from blood (not recorded which). These receptors were taken from a woman in her forties or fifties who had recovered from COVID-19.

This clone was seen a handful of times. V and J are TRBV7-9 and TRBJ1-2, with 10 nucleotides matching TRBD1. Germline V lookup: CDR1 SEHNR, CDR2 FQNEAQ (reference sequence). This CDR3 has 18 amino acids. V was clipped by 3 bases and J by 4 bases; unmatched bases: 14. The CDR3 DNA reads TGTGCCAGCAGCTTCGCCTCGACAGGGGGCTCCCTGGGCTATGGCTACACCTTC. Translation gives CASSFASTGGSLGYGYTF.

In this sample, this clone turned up a few times. This chain joins TRBV7-9 and TRBJ2-1, with a weak D call TRBD2 (6 bases). The CDR3 covers 18 residues. Trimming stripped 1 base from V and 2 bases from J, with 18 bases between. The V gene's germline CDR1 is SEHNR and CDR2 FQNEAQ (reference sequence). The CDR3 bases are TGTGCCAGCAGCTTAGATGGCTGGGGGGTTAAAACCTACAATGAGCAGTTCTTC. Its protein is CASSLDGWGVKTYNEQFF.

The V and J genes are TRBV12-3 or TRBV12-4 and TRBJ1-3; D uncertain. CDR3 size: 12 residues. V lost 5 bases and J 4 bases, leaving 6 bases between the germline ends. As DNA, the CDR3 is TGTGCCAGCAGTCATCCCGGAAACACCATATATTTT. Translated: CASSHPGNTIYF.

The chain employs TRBV2 and TRBJ2-5; 8 bases match TRBD1. CDR1 is SNHLY, CDR2 FYNNEI, per germline. The CDR3 is made up of 15 amino acids. The J segment lost 0 bases and the V segment lost 7 bases, leaving 7 bases of the junction unmatched. CDR3 nucleotides: TGTGCCAGCACCGAACAGGGGGTGAACCAAGAGACCCAGTACTTC. It codes for CASTEQGVNQETQYF.

The CDR3 is CASSPGQTNSPLHF. The CDR3 DNA reads as TGTGCCAGCAGCCCGGGACAGACTAATTCACCCCTCCACTTT. The chain has TRBV11-2 and TRBJ1-6, with 7 nucleotides matching TRBD1. Trimming cost V 5 bases and J 6 bases; bases outside gene matches: 4. Germline lookup yields CDR1 SGHAT and CDR2 FQNNGV. The CDR3 is made up of 14 amino acids.

This chain joins TRBV19 and TRBJ1-5; D gene uncertain. Trimming pared 6 bases from V and 1 base from J, leaving 19 bases between. This CDR3 region has 17 residues. Looked up from germline, CDR1 is LNHDA and CDR2 is SQIVND (reference sequence). The CDR3 sequence is CASRTPGPGGSNQPQHF. The DNA of the CDR3 is TGTGCCAGTAGAACCCCCGGCCCCGGAGGAAGCAATCAGCCCCAGCATTTT.

The rearrangement uses TRBV11-2 and TRBJ1-2; D possibly corresponds to TRBD1 (5 bases). CDR1 is SGHAT and CDR2 is FQNNGV in the germline V gene. This CDR3 is built from 14 residues. V lost 1 base to trimming and J lost 2 bases, with 8 bases between them. The CDR3 here is CASSLGQGNYGYTF. The DNA of the CDR3 is TGTGCCAGCAGCTTAGGGCAGGGAAACTATGGCTACACCTTC.

This chain links TRBV9 with TRBJ2-5; D call uncertain. The V end was cut by 1 base, the J end by 1 base, with 8 bases between. Germline lookup yields CDR1 SGDLS and CDR2 YYNGEE. This CDR3 spans 14 amino acids. The CDR3 reads CASSVSGFQETQYF. CDR3 nucleotide sequence: TGTGCCAGCAGCGTATCTGGCTTCCAAGAGACCCAGTACTTC.

The chain couples TRBV2 to TRBJ2-1; 11 bases are a match to TRBD2. J gave up 8 bases and V 6 bases, and 15 bases lay outside the gene matches. The CDR3 is 17 residues long. Germline V lookup: CDR1 SNHLY, CDR2 FYNNEI. As DNA, the CDR3 is TGTGCCAGCAGGCCTACTAGCGGGAGTCAATACCGCTATGAGCAGTTCTTC. Translation gives CASRPTSGSQYRYEQFF.

CDR3 in DNA: TGTGCCACCGCGCTGTCACCCTACACTGAAGCTTTCTTT. This gives the protein CATALSPYTEAFF. The V call is TRBV15, the J call TRBJ1-1; no definite D call. V was trimmed by 8 bases and J by 3 bases, leaving 13 bases between them. The CDR3 sequence is 13 residues long. Germline CDR1 is LNHNV and CDR2 is YYDKDF (reference sequence).

In its sample, this clone was seen once. The rearrangement joins TRBV6-6 to TRBJ2-7, with 9 bases lining up with TRBD1. This CDR3 comprises 16 residues. V gave up 5 bases and J gave up 1 base; unmatched junction bases: 9. The germline V gene encodes CDR1 MNHNY and CDR2 SVGAGI (reference sequence). CDR3 DNA: TGTGCCAGCAGTCCGGCCGGGACAGGGAAATCCTACGAGCAGTACGTC. Translated, it gives CASSPAGTGKSYEQYV.

The rearrangement joins TRBV23-1 to TRBJ1-2; no definite D call. TRBV23-1 is assigned to the ORF class and has an uncertain function. The CDR3 spans 15 residues. Trimming shortened V by 0 bases and J by 2 bases, and 10 bases separated the two germline ends. CDR3 sequence reads: CASSQSRGKNYGYTF. The CDR3 coding sequence is TGCGCCAGCAGTCAATCCCGCGGTAAGAACTATGGCTACACCTTC.

This rearrangement joins TRBV2 to TRBJ1-1, with unresolved D. This CDR3 has 14 residues. Germline V lookup: CDR1 SNHLY, CDR2 FYNNEI. V was clipped by 9 bases and J by 10 bases, with 24 bases between them. The chain's CDR3 is CASRTGVSSRAAFF. In nucleotides, the CDR3 is TGTGCCAGTCGAACCGGGGTTAGCAGTAGGGCAGCTTTCTTT.

The rearrangement links TRBV3-1 (or the pseudogene TRBV3-2) to TRBJ1-5; D is unresolved. The germline gives CDR1 LGHDT, CDR2 YNNKEL (reference sequence). V was cut by 2 bases and J by 2 bases, with 7 bases left in between. This CDR3 contains 14 residues. CDR3 protein: CASSQRAGNQPQHF. The CDR3 nucleotides are TGTGCCAGCAGCCAAAGAGCCGGCAATCAGCCCCAGCATTTT.

The chain combines TRBV23-1 with TRBJ1-5; TRBD1 might be the D (5 bases). TRBV23-1 is reported as an ORF; its role is uncertain. Trimming removed 3 bases at V and 1 base at J, with 13 bases between. This CDR3 is 16 amino acids long. Here the CDR3 reads CASSHRQPFSNQPQHF. The CDR3 nucleotides are TGCGCCAGCAGTCATAGACAGCCTTTCAGCAATCAGCCCCAGCATTTT.

The V call is TRBV25-1, the J call TRBJ1-1; D remains unclear. The CDR3 consists of 14 residues. Germline V gene sequence: CDR1 MGHDK, CDR2 SYGVNS. Deletions cut 7 bases from V and 1 base from J, with 13 bases between. The chain's CDR3 is CASTPPGRNTEAFF. The CDR3 region has the DNA TGTGCCAGCACCCCTCCCGGGAGGAACACTGAAGCTTTCTTT. The whole variable domain, remainder taken from reference TRBV25-1 and TRBJ1-1, is EADIYQTPRYLVIGTGKKITLECSQTMGHDKMYWYQQDPGMELHLIHYSYGVNSTEKGDLSSESTVSRIRTEHFPLTLESARPSHTSQYLCASTPPGRNTEAFFGQGTRLTVV.

The rearrangement joins TRBV6-5 to TRBJ1-1; 9 bases map to TRBD1. The germline V gene encodes CDR1 MNHEY and CDR2 SVGAGI. This CDR3 comprises 14 residues. The V and J ends lost 4 bases and 5 bases, in that order; junction bases with no gene match: 5. The CDR3 sequence: CASSLGQGWTEAFF. CDR3 bases: TGTGCCAGCAGTTTGGGACAGGGTTGGACTGAAGCTTTCTTT.

V usage is TRBV5-4 and J usage is TRBJ2-1; 7 nucleotides agree with TRBD2. J was trimmed by 6 bases and V by 2 bases; bases with no gene match: 11. Germline-derived CDR1 and CDR2 are SGHNT and YYREEE (reference sequence). This CDR3 is 16 amino acids long. CDR3 coding DNA: TGTGCCAGCAGCTTCGTCGGGGGACTACCCGTCAATGAGCAGTTCTTC. This translates into CASSFVGGLPVNEQFF.

This sequence joins TRBV5-1 and TRBJ2-1, with 11 bases lining up with TRBD2. The CDR3 is 15 amino acids. With 1 base clipped from V and 8 bases from J, the junction kept 5 bases outside the gene matches. Germline V gene sequence: CDR1 SGHRS, CDR2 YFSETQ. The CDR3 DNA reads TGCGCCAGCAGCTTGACGACTAGCGGGACCGATGAGCAGTTCTTC. Translating gives CASSLTTSGTDEQFF.

V usage is TRBV4-3 and J usage is TRBJ1-2; 8 bases fit TRBD1. The CDR3 consists of 16 residues. Losses at the gene ends were 1 base for V and 2 bases for J; bases not matched to a gene: 6. Germline loops: CDR1 LGHNA, CDR2 YSLEER. As DNA, the CDR3 is TGCGCCAGCAGCCAAGGATGGGACAGGCCAAACTATGGCTACACCTTC. It is translated as CASSQGWDRPNYGYTF.

This sequence joins TRBV7-9 and TRBJ2-3, with a tentative D call TRBD2 (6 bases). The CDR3 totals 14 residues. Germline CDR1 reads SEHNR; CDR2 reads FQNEAQ (reference sequence). V lost 4 bases to trimming and J lost 3 bases, with 11 bases between them. In nucleotides, the CDR3 is TGTGCCAGCAGCTCGGCCGGGACTACAGATACGCAGTATTTT. This codes for CASSSAGTTDTQYF.

The V call is TRBV3-1 (or the pseudogene TRBV3-2), the J call TRBJ2-7; possible D gene TRBD1, 6 bases. Germline CDR1 and CDR2: LGHDT and YNNKEL (reference sequence). V lost 0 bases, J lost 12 bases, and 30 bases lay in between. This CDR3 contains 18 residues. The CDR3 loop is CASSQEQPGAEVFPGGYV. CDR3 sequence (DNA): TGTGCCAGCAGCCAAGAACAGCCAGGGGCAGAAGTGTTCCCTGGGGGGTACGTC.

This chain connects TRBV19 to TRBJ1-1; a weak D match, TRBD1 (6 bases). From germline, CDR1 is LNHDA and CDR2 SQIVND (reference sequence). V was clipped by 1 base and J by 1 base, with 13 bases between them. This CDR3 has 16 residues. CDR3: CASSIGLQGRNTEAFF. For the CDR3, the DNA is TGTGCCAGTAGTATAGGACTTCAGGGGAGGAACACTGAAGCTTTCTTT.

This sequence joins TRBV19 and TRBJ1-5; no clear D gene. V lost 4 bases to trimming and J lost 3 bases, with 13 bases between them. Per the germline V gene, CDR1 is LNHDA and CDR2 is SQIVND (reference sequence). This CDR3 has 15 residues. The CDR3 protein is CASSTIGGYNQPQHF. The CDR3 DNA sequence: TGTGCCAGTAGTACAATCGGCGGTTACAATCAGCCCCAGCATTTT.

The chain is built from TRBV27 and TRBJ1-5; 7 bases are a match to TRBD1. The CDR3 runs 15 residues. V trimming: 2 bases; J trimming: 4 bases; junction bases outside the gene matches: 5. Germline-derived CDR1 and CDR2 are MNHEY and SMNVEV (reference sequence). Here the CDR3 DNA reads TGTGCCAGCAGTTTAGGGGGACAGACAAATCAGCCCCAGCATTTT. The encoded protein is CASSLGGQTNQPQHF.

The chain joins TRBV1 to TRBJ2-5; no check of the table's D call, TRBD2, against the DNA was made. TRBV1 is designated a pseudogene. CDR3 length: 15 amino acids. The CDR3 spells CTSSQEGASDETQYF. The DNA for the CDR3 is TGCACCAGCAGCCAAGAAGGGGCTAGCGATGAGACCCAGTACTTC.

The V and J genes are TRBV19 and TRBJ1-2, with D possibly being TRBD1 (6 bases). The germline CDR1 and CDR2 sequences are LNHDA and SQIVND (reference sequence). Trimming removed 6 bases at V and 3 bases at J, with 17 bases between. The length of the CDR3 is 15 residues. The CDR3 DNA is TGTGCCAGTAGGAACGAGTACCGACAGGACTATGGCTACACCTTC. Its translation: CASRNEYRQDYGYTF.

This chain joins TRBV2 and TRBJ2-5, with 14 positions matching TRBD2. The CDR3 contains 18 residues. CDR1 SNHLY and CDR2 FYNNEI come from the germline V gene. V lost 3 bases to trimming and J lost 2 bases; unmatched junction nucleotides: 8. The CDR3 DNA sequence: TGTGCCAGCAGTGAGCTTCTCCGGACTAGCGGGAGGCAAGAGACCCAGTACTTC. It encodes CASSELLRTSGRQETQYF.

The chain couples TRBV6-5 to TRBJ2-5, with D maybe TRBD2 (7 bases). In germline, CDR1 is MNHEY, CDR2 SVGAGI. The CDR3 has 16 amino acids. V lost 0 bases, J lost 5 bases, and 16 bases lay in between. The CDR3 loop reads CASSYSLGGARETQYF. DNA of the CDR3: TGTGCCAGCAGTTACTCGTTGGGGGGGGCCAGGGAGACCCAGTACTTC.

The chain employs TRBV29-1 and TRBJ1-2; D perhaps matches TRBD1 (5 bases). Trimming took off 4 bases at V and 8 bases at J, with 14 bases between the two ends. The CDR3 has 12 residues. Germline V gives CDR1 SQVTM, CDR2 ANQGSEA. In DNA form, the CDR3 reads TGCAGCGTTGTCCGGGGGGACTTAGGCTACACCTTC. Its protein product is CSVVRGDLGYTF.

The chain joins TRBV6-5 to TRBJ1-6; D is undetermined. Trimming removed 10 bases from V and 6 bases from J, with 16 bases in between. Germline loops: CDR1 MNHEY, CDR2 SVGAGI. CDR3 length: 14 residues. The CDR3 DNA follows: TGTGCCACCGACCCCATGTGGAGTAATTCACCCCTCCACTTT. Residues: CATDPMWSNSPLHF.

The genes are TRBV7-3 and TRBJ1-2; 7 bases are a match to TRBD1. The J segment lost 3 bases and the V segment lost 4 bases, leaving 5 bases of the junction unmatched. In germline, CDR1 is SGHTA, CDR2 FQGTGA. The CDR3 is made up of 14 amino acids. The CDR3 protein is CASSSHGQDYGYTF. In DNA form, the CDR3 reads TGTGCCAGCAGCTCTCACGGACAGGACTATGGCTACACCTTC. The full variable domain, completed using reference TRBV7-3 and TRBJ1-2, is GAGVSQTPSNKVTEKGKYVELRCDPISGHTALYWYRQSLGQGPEFLIYFQGTGAADDSGLPNDRFFAVRPEGSVSTLKIQRTERGDSAVYLCASSSHGQDYGYTFGSGTRLTVV.